These 3 T cell receptor beta chains were all obtained from the same sample, sequenced in a study of cytomegalovirus exposure and HLA in healthy donors. The PCR contained 60 Vbeta and 13 Jbeta primers. Sequencing used immunoSEQ multiplex PCR; TCRdb keeps in-frame clones, though not all of them. The repertoire includes about 130,000 clones, around 86% of them detected once, and about 0.7% sits in the top ten. Source material: PBMCs. The receptors derive from a man younger than 35 in good health and CMV-seronegative.

The chain has TRBV9 and TRBJ1-1, with D possibly TRBD1 on 5 matching bases. The CDR3 contains 14 residues. Germline V gives CDR1 SGDLS, CDR2 YYNGEE. Trimming took 4 bases from V and 1 from J, leaving 11 bases between them. CDR3 loop: CASSTGGTNTEAFF. CDR3 coding DNA: TGTGCCAGCAGCACGGGGGGGACGAACACTGAAGCTTTCTTT.

The chain carries TRBV29-1 and TRBJ2-7; a possible D gene is TRBD1 (5 bases). Trimming removed 5 bases at V and 1 base at J, with 12 bases between. The CDR3 extends over 13 amino acids. CDR1 is SQVTM, CDR2 ANQGSEA, per germline. The CDR3 is CSVRRTGSYEQYF. DNA of the CDR3: TGCAGCGTTCGACGAACAGGATCCTACGAGCAGTACTTC.

Note on this clone: The sample contains more than one DNA sequence encoding this CDR3. The chain couples TRBV6-5 to TRBJ1-6, with D maybe TRBD1 (6 bases). There are 15 residues in the CDR3. V was cut by 7 bases and J by 8 bases, with 18 bases left in between. Germline CDR1 reads MNHEY; CDR2 reads SVGAGI. The CDR3 sequence: CASTRLVQGDSPLHF. For the CDR3, the DNA is TGTGCCAGCACTCGTTTGGTACAGGGAGATTCACCCCTCCACTTT.